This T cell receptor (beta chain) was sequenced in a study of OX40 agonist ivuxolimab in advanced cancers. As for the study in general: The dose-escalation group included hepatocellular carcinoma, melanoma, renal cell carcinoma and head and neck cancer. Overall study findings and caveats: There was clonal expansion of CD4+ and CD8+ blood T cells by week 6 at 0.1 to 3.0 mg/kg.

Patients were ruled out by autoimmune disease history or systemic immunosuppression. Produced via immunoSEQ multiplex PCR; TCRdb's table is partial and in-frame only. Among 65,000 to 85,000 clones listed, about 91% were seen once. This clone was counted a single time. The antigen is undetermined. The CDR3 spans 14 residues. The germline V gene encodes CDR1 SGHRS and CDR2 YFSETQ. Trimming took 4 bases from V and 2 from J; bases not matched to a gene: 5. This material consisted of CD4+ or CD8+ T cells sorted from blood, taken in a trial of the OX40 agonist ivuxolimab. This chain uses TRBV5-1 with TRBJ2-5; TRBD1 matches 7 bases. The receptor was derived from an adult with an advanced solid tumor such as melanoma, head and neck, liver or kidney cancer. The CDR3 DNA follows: TGCGCCAGCAGCAGGGGACAGTCTCAAGAGACCCAGTACTTC. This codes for CASSRGQSQETQYF.